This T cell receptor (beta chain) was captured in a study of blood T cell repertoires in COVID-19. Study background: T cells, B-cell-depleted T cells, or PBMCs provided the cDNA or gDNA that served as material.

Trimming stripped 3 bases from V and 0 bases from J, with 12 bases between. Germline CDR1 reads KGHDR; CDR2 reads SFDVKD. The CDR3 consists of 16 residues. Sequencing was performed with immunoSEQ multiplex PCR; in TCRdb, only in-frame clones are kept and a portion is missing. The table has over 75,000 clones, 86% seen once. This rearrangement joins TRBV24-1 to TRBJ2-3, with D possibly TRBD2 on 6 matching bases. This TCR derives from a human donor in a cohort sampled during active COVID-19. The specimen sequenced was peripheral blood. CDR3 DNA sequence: TGTGCCACCAGTGATCCGGGACTGAGTAGCACAGATACGCAGTATTTT. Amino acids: CATSDPGLSSTDTQYF.